A few counts support the clone carrying this TCR beta chain. Antigen specificity is unknown. V lost 0 bases to trimming and J lost 6 bases, with 8 bases between them. Germline-derived CDR1 and CDR2 are MRHNA and SNTAGT. The CDR3 extends over 14 amino acids. The assay was immunoSEQ multiplex PCR, and TCRdb's table has in-frame clones only and misses some. The sample carries 150,000 to 200,000 clones, roughly 82% recorded once. The record originates from a study of cytomegalovirus exposure and HLA in healthy donors. The wider study: The roughly 130 validation repertoires used the same platform as the 600 to 750 first-cohort repertoires (as reported by a later analysis). Study-level results: The study put 150 to 200 TCR beta chains on its list as cytomegalovirus-associated. Through in vitro validation, a few CMV-associated chains were shown to be specific for CMV antigens.

The material sequenced was PBMCs. The receptor was isolated from a man between 18 and 29 years old in good health and CMV-seropositive. The V call is TRBV6-4, the J call TRBJ2-2, with D tentatively TRBD1 (6 bases). The CDR3 DNA follows: TGTGCCAGCAGTGACTCACAGGGATCCGGGGAGCTGTTTTTT. Translating it yields CASSDSQGSGELFF.